A selection of T cell receptor beta chains follows, all from one sample in a study of CD8 T cells in ankylosing spondylitis. TCRdb re-derived calls from the 5' RACE reads in MiXCR, one entry per CDR3 protein. The repertoire has 200,000 to 300,000 distinct CDR3 sequences, roughly a tenth of them found once; the top ten carry 2.6%. Input material: blood, either unsorted or a sorted T cell fraction (not recorded which). The source is a male donor with ankylosing spondylitis or in good health (not recorded which). Both conserved end residues are part of each CDR3. D genes are given only for firm matches. The size entry is marked missing in some rows and otherwise reads once, few, many or a size class.

TRBJ1-2	TRBD1	many	TRBV27	CASSQGTALNYGYTF	TGTGCCAGCAGTCAAGGGACAGCCCTTAACTATGGCTACACCTTC
TRBJ1-3	-	many	TRBV6-5	CASSSPYRGNTIYF	TGTGCCAGCAGTTCCCCCTACAGGGGAAACACCATATATTTT
TRBJ1-1	-	many	TRBV7-2	CASSPLWGGRTEAFF	TGTGCCAGCAGCCCGCTCTGGGGGGGGCGAACTGAAGCTTTCTTT
TRBJ2-1	TRBD2	-	TRBV5-4	CASSLLAGVFLSSYNEQFF	TGTGCCAGCAGCTTGCTAGCGGGGGTGTTTTTAAGCTCCTACAATGAGCAGTTCTTC
TRBJ2-7	TRBD2	many	TRBV20-1	CSAWGGLYALGEQYF	TGCAGTGCCTGGGGGGGACTATACGCCTTGGGCGAGCAGTACTTC
TRBJ2-5	-	many	TRBV5-1	CASSLGGQETQYF	TGTGCCAGCAGCCTTGGGGGGCAAGAGACCCAGTACTTC
TRBJ1-5	-	-	TRBV28	CASSSAGTTRDQPQHF	TGTGCCAGCAGTTCAGCCGGGACGACTAGGGACCAGCCCCAGCATTTT
TRBJ2-2	-	many	TRBV5-1	CASAPGTVGSGELFF	TGCGCCAGCGCCCCCGGGACTGTGGGCTCCGGGGAGCTGTTTTTT
TRBJ1-5	-	many	TRBV11-2	CASSSAGHSNQPQHF	TGTGCCAGCAGCTCTGCCGGGCATAGCAATCAGCCCCAGCATTTT
TRBJ2-3	TRBD2	many	TRBV9	CASSDQAGPLDTQYF	TGTGCCAGCAGTGATCAAGCGGGACCGTTGGATACGCAGTATTTT
TRBJ2-7	-	many	TRBV20-1	CSAPRPPGYEQYF	TGCAGTGCTCCCCGCCCTCCTGGCTACGAGCAGTACTTC
TRBJ2-3	TRBD1	many	TRBV5-1	CASSLEGARTDTQYF	TGCGCCAGCAGCTTGGAGGGGGCCCGCACAGATACGCAGTATTTT
TRBJ2-7	-	many	TRBV3-1	CASSRQGQISYEQYF	TGTGCCAGCAGCCGCCAGGGGCAGATATCATACGAGCAGTACTTC
TRBJ2-3	-	many	TRBV7-2	CASSLGAGAGDTQYF	TGTGCCAGCAGCTTAGGGGCGGGGGCGGGAGATACGCAGTATTTT
TRBJ2-7	TRBD2	few	TRBV7-2	CASSLGLAGENPYF	TGTGCCAGCAGCTTAGGACTAGCGGGAGAAAATCCGTACTTC
TRBJ2-3	-	many	TRBV20-1	CSAMGTSSTDTQYF	TGCAGTGCTATGGGGACTTCCAGCACAGATACGCAGTATTTT
TRBJ2-5	TRBD1	many	TRBV6-1	CASSDRDRGRETQYF	TGTGCCAGCAGTGACCGGGACAGGGGGCGAGAGACCCAGTACTTC
TRBJ2-5	TRBD2	many	TRBV12-3/TRBV12-4	CASSFSSGSEETQYF	TGTGCCAGCAGTTTTAGTAGCGGGAGCGAAGAGACCCAGTACTTC
TRBJ2-2	-	few	TRBV7-2	CASILGAGTGELFF	TGTGCCAGCATCTTAGGGGCGGGCACCGGGGAGCTGTTTTTT
TRBJ2-2	TRBD2	many	TRBV20-1	CSAAPGTSANTGELFF	TGCAGTGCTGCTCCCGGGACTAGCGCGAACACCGGGGAGCTGTTTTTT
TRBJ1-5	-	-	TRBV4-1	CASSQGDGNQPQHF	TGCGCCAGCAGCCAAGGGGATGGGAATCAGCCCCAGCATTTT
TRBJ1-4	TRBD1	-	TRBV2	CASSAAGTGDEKLFF	TGTGCCAGCAGTGCCGCCGGGACAGGGGATGAAAAACTGTTTTTT
TRBJ1-4	-	few	TRBV30	CAWSVVPAEEKLFF	TGTGCCTGGAGTGTAGTTCCGGCTGAGGAAAAACTGTTTTTT
TRBJ2-1	TRBD2	many	TRBV30	CAYLLASGGEQFF	TGTGCCTACCTACTAGCGTCAGGTGGGGAGCAGTTCTTC
TRBJ2-1	-	many	TRBV30	CASGRGPYNEQFF	TGTGCATCTGGGCGGGGGCCCTACAATGAGCAGTTCTTC
TRBJ2-7	-	many	TRBV29-1	CSVGHRGGNYEQYF	TGCAGCGTTGGGCACAGGGGGGGAAACTACGAGCAGTACTTC
TRBJ1-1	-	few	TRBV9	CASSPRTALWGTEAFF	TGTGCCAGCAGCCCTCGGACAGCCCTATGGGGCACTGAAGCTTTCTTT
TRBJ2-3	TRBD1	many	TRBV6-1	CASRGQGSYTDTQYF	TGTGCCAGCAGGGGACAGGGATCTTACACAGATACGCAGTATTTT
TRBJ2-1	TRBD1	-	TRBV10-1	CASRGSGGLHEQFF	TGCGCCAGCAGAGGGTCAGGGGGCTTGCATGAGCAGTTCTTC
TRBJ2-5	-	many	TRBV12-5	CASGLGGPIQETQYF	TGTGCTAGTGGTTTGGGGGGGCCTATTCAAGAGACCCAGTACTTC
TRBJ1-1	-	many	TRBV29-1	CSGLGDTRDTEAFF	TGCAGCGGCCTAGGGGACACCCGGGACACTGAAGCTTTCTTT
TRBJ2-1	TRBD2	-	TRBV15	CATSRVGTSGSYEQFF	TGTGCCACCAGCAGAGTGGGGACTAGCGGGAGTTATGAGCAGTTCTTC
TRBJ1-2	-	many	TRBV6-1	CASSDGQRVHYGYTF	TGTGCCAGCAGTGACGGACAGAGGGTTCACTATGGCTACACCTTC
TRBJ2-1	-	few	TRBV7-2	CASSLGLYEQFF	TGTGCCAGCAGCCTCGGGTTATATGAGCAGTTCTTC
TRBJ1-4	-	few	TRBV5-1	CASSFGTNEKLFF	TGCGCCAGCAGCTTTGGAACTAATGAAAAACTGTTTTTT
TRBJ1-3	TRBD1	-	TRBV11-2	CVSSLDRVPGNTIYF	TGTGTCAGCAGCTTAGACAGGGTCCCTGGAAACACCATATATTTT
TRBJ2-7	-	-	TRBV4-1	CVSSQERDTTYEQYF	TGCGTCAGCAGCCAAGAACGGGACACCACCTACGAGCAGTACTTC
TRBJ1-4	-	-	TRBV5-1	CASNLGQVNEKLFF	TGTGCCAGCAACCTGGGGCAGGTGAATGAAAAACTGTTTTTT
TRBJ2-1	TRBD1	-	TRBV11-1	CASSLRVGDRRQGDEQFF	TGTGCCAGCAGCTTAAGGGTAGGGGATAGAAGACAGGGCGATGAGCAGTTCTTC
TRBJ2-2	-	many	TRBV30	CAWSEGGANTGELFF	TGTGCCTGGAGTGAAGGCGGTGCGAACACCGGGGAGCTGTTTTTT
TRBJ2-3	TRBD1	-	TRBV20-1	CSAPGRSGTGRTDTQYF	TGCAGTGCCCCCGGGAGATCGGGGACAGGGCGCACAGATACGCAGTATTTT
TRBJ1-5	TRBD1	-	TRBV30	CAWSRRGTGDQPQHF	TGTGCCTGGAGTAGAAGAGGGACAGGGGACCAGCCCCAGCATTTT
TRBJ2-3	-	many	TRBV29-1	CSGSPDTQYF	TGCAGCGGTTCCCCAGATACGCAGTATTTT
TRBJ2-3	TRBD1	many	TRBV5-1	CASSLPIGGQGARGTDTQYF	TGCGCCAGCAGCTTACCTATAGGTGGGCAGGGGGCGCGAGGCACAGATACGCAGTATTTT
TRBJ2-3	-	-	TRBV4-1	CASSQVSSNTDTQYF	TGCGCCAGCAGCCAAGTAAGTTCCAACACAGATACGCAGTATTTT
TRBJ2-1	-	-	TRBV20-1	CSASGGANNEQFF	TGCAGTGCTAGCGGCGGGGCGAACAATGAGCAGTTCTTC
TRBJ2-7	TRBD1	many	TRBV5-6	CASSYGTGFGEQYF	TGTGCCAGCAGCTACGGGACAGGGTTCGGAGAGCAGTACTTC
TRBJ2-1	TRBD2	many	TRBV5-1	CASSLSGTSHNEQFF	TGCGCCAGCAGCTTGAGCGGGACTAGCCACAATGAGCAGTTCTTC
TRBJ1-4	-	many	TRBV4-1	CASSQEQAEGDGKLFF	TGCGCCAGCAGCCAAGAACAGGCCGAGGGCGACGGAAAACTGTTTTTT
TRBJ2-5	-	-	TRBV7-2	CASSIETRPIETQYF	TGTGCCAGCAGCATCGAGACCCGTCCGATAGAGACCCAGTACTTC
TRBJ2-2	-	many	TRBV12-3/TRBV12-4	CASTSGRGLGTGELFF	TGTGCCAGCACCTCGGGCAGGGGACTGGGAACCGGGGAGCTGTTTTTT
TRBJ2-7	TRBD1	many	TRBV20-1	CSARGQGVMSYEQYF	TGCAGTGCTAGAGGACAGGGGGTTATGTCCTACGAGCAGTACTTC
TRBJ1-2	TRBD1	-	TRBV7-2	CASSHGTGANYGYTF	TGTGCCAGCAGCCACGGGACAGGGGCAAACTATGGCTACACCTTC